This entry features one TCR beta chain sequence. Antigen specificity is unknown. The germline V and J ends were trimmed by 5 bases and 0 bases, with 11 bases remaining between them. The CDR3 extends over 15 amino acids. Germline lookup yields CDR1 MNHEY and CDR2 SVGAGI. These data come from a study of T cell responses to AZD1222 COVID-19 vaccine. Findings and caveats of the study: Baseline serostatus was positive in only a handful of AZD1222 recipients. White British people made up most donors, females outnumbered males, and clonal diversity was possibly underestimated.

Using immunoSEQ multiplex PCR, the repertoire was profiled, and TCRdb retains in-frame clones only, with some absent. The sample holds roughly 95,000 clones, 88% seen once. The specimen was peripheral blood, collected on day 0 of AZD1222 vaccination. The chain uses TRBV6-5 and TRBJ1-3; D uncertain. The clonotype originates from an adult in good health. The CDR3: CASSQYRGSGNTIYF. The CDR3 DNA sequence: TGTGCCAGCAGTCAGTACAGAGGCTCTGGAAACACCATATATTTT.